Reported below is one T cell receptor (beta chain). Other DNA variants within this sample encode the same CDR3. The data originate from a study of blood T cell repertoires in COVID-19. Sequenced by immunoSEQ multiplex PCR; TCRdb stores in-frame clones only, minus some. In the table there are 350,000 to 450,000 clones, around 90% of which are singletons. Losses at the gene ends were 3 bases for V and 1 base for J; bases not matched to a gene: 1. The germline V gene has CDR1 MGHRA and CDR2 YSYEKL. The CDR3 extends over 15 amino acids. The chain employs TRBV4-1 and TRBJ1-3; 9 positions match TRBD1. Sequenced input: peripheral blood. This TCR derives from a man between 40 and 49 years old with acute or convalescent COVID-19. The CDR3 sequence: CASSQGQGSGNTIYF. The CDR3 nucleotides read TGCGCCAGCAGCCAGGGACAGGGATCTGGAAACACCATATATTTT.